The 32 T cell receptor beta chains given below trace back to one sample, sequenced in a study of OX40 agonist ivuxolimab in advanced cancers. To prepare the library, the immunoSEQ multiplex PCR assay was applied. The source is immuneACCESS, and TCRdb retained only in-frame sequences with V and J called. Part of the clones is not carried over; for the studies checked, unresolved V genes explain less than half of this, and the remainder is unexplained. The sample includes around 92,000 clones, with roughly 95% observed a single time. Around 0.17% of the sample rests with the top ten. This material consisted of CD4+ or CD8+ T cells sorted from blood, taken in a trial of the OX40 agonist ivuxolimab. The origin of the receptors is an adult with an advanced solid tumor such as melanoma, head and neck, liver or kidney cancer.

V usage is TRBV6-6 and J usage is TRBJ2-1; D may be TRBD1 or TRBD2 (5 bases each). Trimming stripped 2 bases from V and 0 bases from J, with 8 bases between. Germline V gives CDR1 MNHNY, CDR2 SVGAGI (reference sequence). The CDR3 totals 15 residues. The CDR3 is CASSYGDPSYNEQFF. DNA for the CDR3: TGTGCCAGCAGTTACGGGGACCCCTCCTACAATGAGCAGTTCTTC.

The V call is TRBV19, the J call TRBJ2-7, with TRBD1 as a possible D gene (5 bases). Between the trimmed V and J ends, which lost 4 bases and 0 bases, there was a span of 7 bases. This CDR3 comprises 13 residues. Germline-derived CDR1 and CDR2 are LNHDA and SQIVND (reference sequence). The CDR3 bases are TGTGCCAGTAGTACTACAGGCTCCTACGAGCAGTACTTC. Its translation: CASSTTGSYEQYF.

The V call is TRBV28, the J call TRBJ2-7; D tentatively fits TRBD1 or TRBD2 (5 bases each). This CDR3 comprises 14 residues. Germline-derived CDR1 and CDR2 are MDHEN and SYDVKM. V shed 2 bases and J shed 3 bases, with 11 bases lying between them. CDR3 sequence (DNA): TGTGCCAGCAGTTTAGGGGGACGGGTCTACGAGCAGTACTTC. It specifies CASSLGGRVYEQYF.

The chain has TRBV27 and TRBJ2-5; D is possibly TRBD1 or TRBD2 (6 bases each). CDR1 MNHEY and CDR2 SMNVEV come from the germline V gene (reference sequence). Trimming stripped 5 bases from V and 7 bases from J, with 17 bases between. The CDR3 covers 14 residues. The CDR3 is CASSPTGAGGTQYF. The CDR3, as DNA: TGTGCCAGCAGTCCGACGGGGGCGGGTGGGACCCAGTACTTC.

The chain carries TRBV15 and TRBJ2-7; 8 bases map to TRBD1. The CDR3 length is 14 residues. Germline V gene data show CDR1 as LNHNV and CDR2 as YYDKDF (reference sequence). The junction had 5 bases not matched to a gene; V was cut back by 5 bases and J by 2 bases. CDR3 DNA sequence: TGTGCCACCAGCCGGGACAGGAGAACCTACGAGCAGTACTTC. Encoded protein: CATSRDRRTYEQYF.

The CDR3 here is CASSPPLFFYEQYF. Here the CDR3 DNA reads TGTGCCAGCAGTCCCCCCCTTTTCTTCTACGAGCAGTACTTC. The J gene is TRBJ2-7, the V gene TRBV28; D unresolved. The CDR3 has 14 residues. Trimming took 5 bases from V and 3 from J, leaving 14 bases between them. CDR1 is MDHEN and CDR2 is SYDVKM in the germline V gene.

The CDR3 here is CASSPTGSTEAFF. The CDR3 DNA reads TGTGCCAGCAGCCCCACAGGGAGCACTGAAGCTTTCTTT. The chain joins TRBV7-9 to TRBJ1-1; perhaps TRBD1 as D (6 bases). Looked up from germline, CDR1 is SEHNR and CDR2 is FQNEAQ (reference sequence). The CDR3 sequence is 13 residues long. V was cut by 5 bases and J by 4 bases, with 11 bases left in between.

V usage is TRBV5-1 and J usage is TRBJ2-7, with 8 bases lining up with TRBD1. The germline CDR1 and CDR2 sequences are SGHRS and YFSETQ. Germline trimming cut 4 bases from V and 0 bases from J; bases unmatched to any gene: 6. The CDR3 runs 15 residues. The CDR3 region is CASSPGQASSYEQYF. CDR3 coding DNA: TGCGCCAGCAGCCCGGGACAGGCAAGCTCCTACGAGCAGTACTTC.

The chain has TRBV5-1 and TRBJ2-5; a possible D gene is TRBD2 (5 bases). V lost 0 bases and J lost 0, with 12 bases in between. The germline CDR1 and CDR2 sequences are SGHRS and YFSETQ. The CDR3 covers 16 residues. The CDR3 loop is CASSLAEGRYQETQYF. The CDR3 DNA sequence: TGCGCCAGCAGCTTGGCCGAGGGCCGATACCAAGAGACCCAGTACTTC.

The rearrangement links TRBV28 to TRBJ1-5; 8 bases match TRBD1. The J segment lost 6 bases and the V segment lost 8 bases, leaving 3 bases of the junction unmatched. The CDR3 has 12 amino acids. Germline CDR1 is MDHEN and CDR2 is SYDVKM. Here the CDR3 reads CASRQGSQPQHF. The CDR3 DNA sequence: TGTGCCAGCCGACAGGGGAGTCAGCCCCAGCATTTT.

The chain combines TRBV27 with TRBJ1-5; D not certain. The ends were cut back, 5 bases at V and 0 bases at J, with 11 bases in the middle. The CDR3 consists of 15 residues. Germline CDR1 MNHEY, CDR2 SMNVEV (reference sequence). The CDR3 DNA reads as TGTGCCAGCAGTCCCCTAAGGTATAGCAATCAGCCCCAGCATTTT. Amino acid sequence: CASSPLRYSNQPQHF.

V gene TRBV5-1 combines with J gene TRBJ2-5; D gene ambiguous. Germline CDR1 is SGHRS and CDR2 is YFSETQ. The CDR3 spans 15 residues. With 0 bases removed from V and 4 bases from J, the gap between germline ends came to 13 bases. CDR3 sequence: CASSLDGSHIETQYF. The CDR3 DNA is TGCGCCAGCAGCTTGGATGGATCCCACATAGAGACCCAGTACTTC.

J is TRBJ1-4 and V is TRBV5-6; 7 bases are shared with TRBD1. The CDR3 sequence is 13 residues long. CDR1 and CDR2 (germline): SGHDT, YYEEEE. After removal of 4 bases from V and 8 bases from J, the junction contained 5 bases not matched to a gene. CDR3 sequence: CASSPGGGEKLFF. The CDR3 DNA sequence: TGTGCCAGCAGCCCGGGAGGGGGCGAAAAACTGTTTTTT.

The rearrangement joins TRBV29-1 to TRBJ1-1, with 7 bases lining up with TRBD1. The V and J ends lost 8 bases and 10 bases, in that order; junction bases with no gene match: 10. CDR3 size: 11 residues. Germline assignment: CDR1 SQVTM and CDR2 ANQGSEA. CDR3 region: CSTGGGRGAFF. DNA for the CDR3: TGCAGCACCGGAGGGGGCCGGGGAGCTTTCTTT.

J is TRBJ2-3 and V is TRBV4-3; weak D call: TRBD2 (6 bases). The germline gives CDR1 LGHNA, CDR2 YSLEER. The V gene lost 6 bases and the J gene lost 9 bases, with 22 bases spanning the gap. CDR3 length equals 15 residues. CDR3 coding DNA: TGCGCCAGCAGGCGACCTGGGCCGGGGGAGTCGACGCAGTATTTT. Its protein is CASRRPGPGESTQYF.

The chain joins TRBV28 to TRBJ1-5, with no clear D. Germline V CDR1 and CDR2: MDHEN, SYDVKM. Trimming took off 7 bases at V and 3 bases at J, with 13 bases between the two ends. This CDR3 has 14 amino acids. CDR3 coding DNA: TGTGCCAGCACCCCGCCCCAGTTCAATCAGCCCCAGCATTTT. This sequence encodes CASTPPQFNQPQHF.

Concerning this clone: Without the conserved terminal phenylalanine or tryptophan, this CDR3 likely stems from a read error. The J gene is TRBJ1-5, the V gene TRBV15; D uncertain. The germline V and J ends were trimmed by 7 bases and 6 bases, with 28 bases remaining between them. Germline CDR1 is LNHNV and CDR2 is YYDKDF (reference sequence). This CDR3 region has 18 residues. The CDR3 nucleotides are TGTGCCACCACCGAAGGAGCGGGATCAACCAAAGTAGGTCAGCCCCAGCATTCT. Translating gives CATTEGAGSTKVGQPQHS.

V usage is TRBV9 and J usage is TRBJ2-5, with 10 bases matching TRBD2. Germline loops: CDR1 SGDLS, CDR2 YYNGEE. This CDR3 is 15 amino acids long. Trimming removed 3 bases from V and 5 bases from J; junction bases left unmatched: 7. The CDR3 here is CASSALTSGWETQYF. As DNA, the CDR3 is TGTGCCAGCAGCGCCCTGACTAGCGGGTGGGAGACCCAGTACTTC.

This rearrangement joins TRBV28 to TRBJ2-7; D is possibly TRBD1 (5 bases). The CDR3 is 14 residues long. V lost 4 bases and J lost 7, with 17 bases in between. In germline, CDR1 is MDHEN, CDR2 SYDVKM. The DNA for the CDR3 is TGTGCCAGCAGTTCGGACAACCGTTTTGGGGAGCAGTACTTC. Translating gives CASSSDNRFGEQYF.

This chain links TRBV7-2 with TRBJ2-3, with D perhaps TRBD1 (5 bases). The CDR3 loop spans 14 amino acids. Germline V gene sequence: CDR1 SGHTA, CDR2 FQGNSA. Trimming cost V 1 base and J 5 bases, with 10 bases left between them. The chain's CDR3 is CASSLGQGRDTQYF. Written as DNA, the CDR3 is TGTGCCAGCAGCTTAGGGCAGGGCAGAGATACGCAGTATTTT.

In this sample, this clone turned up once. CDR3: CASRSFRVEQFF. DNA for the CDR3: TGTGCCAGCAGATCTTTCCGGGTAGAGCAGTTCTTC. This chain uses TRBV28 with TRBJ2-1; no firm D call. With 6 bases removed from V and 10 bases from J, the gap between germline ends came to 13 bases. The length of the CDR3 is 12 residues. Germline loops: CDR1 MDHEN, CDR2 SYDVKM.

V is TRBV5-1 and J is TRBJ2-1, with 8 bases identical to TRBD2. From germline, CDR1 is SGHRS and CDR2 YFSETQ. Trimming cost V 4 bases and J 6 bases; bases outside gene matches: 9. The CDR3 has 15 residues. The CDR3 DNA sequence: TGCGCCAGCAGCCTTAGCGGGATGGGTCCCAATGAGCAGTTCTTC. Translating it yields CASSLSGMGPNEQFF.

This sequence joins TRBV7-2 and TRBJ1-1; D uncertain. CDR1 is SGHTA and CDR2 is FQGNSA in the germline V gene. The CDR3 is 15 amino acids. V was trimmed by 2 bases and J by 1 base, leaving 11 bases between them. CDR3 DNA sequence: TGTGCCAGCAGCTTACTTAGGTGGCGGAACACTGAAGCTTTCTTT. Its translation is CASSLLRWRNTEAFF.

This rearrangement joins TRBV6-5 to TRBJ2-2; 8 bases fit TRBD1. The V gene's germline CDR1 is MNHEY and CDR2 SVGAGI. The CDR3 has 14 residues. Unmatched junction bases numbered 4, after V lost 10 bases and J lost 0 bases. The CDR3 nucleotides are TGTGCCACCCTACAGGGGGCGAACACCGGGGAGCTGTTTTTT. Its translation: CATLQGANTGELFF.

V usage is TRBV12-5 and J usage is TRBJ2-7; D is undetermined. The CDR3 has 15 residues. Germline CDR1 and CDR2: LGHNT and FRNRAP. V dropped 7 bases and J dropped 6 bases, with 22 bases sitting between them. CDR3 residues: CASAVTLTRSAEQYF. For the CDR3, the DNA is TGTGCTAGTGCGGTAACATTGACACGTTCGGCCGAGCAGTACTTC.

CDR3 bases: TGTGCCAGCAGCTCGACGTTACTAGCGGGAGGGAATGAGCAGTTCTTC. Translation: CASSSTLLAGGNEQFF. The chain has TRBV7-2 and TRBJ2-1; 13 positions match TRBD2. The CDR3 covers 16 residues. With 4 bases clipped from V and 7 bases from J, the junction kept 7 bases outside the gene matches. Germline V lookup: CDR1 SGHTA, CDR2 FQGNSA.

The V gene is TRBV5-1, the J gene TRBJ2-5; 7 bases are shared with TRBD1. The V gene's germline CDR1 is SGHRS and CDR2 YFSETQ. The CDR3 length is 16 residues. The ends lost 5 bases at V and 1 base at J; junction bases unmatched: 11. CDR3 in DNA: TGCGCCAGCAGTTGGGGCCGGGACAGATTCCAAGAGACCCAGTACTTC. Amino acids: CASSWGRDRFQETQYF.

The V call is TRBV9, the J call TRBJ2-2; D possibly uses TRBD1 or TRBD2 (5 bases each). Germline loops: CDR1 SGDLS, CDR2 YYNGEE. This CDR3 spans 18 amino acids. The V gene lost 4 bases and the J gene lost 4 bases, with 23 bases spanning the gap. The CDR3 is CASSRSTGTSRSTGELFF. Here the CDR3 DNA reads TGTGCCAGCAGCCGATCGACCGGGACCTCTAGGAGCACCGGGGAGCTGTTTTTT.

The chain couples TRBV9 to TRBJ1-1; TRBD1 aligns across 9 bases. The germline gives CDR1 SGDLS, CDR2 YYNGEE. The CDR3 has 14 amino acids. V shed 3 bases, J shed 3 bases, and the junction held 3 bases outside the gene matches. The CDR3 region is CASSARTGDTEAFF. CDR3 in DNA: TGTGCCAGCAGCGCACGGACAGGGGACACTGAAGCTTTCTTT. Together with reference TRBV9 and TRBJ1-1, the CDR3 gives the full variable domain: DSGVTQTPKHLITATGQRVTLRCSPRSGDLSVYWYQQSLDQGLQFLIQYYNGEERAKGNILERFSAQQFPDLHSELNLSSLELGDSALYFCASSARTGDTEAFFGQGTRLTVV.

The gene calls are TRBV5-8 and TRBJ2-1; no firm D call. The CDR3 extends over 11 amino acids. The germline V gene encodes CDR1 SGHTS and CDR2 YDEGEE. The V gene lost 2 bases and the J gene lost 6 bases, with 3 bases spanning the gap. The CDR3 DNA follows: TGTGCCAGCAGCTTCCCCAATGAGCAGTTCTTC. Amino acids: CASSFPNEQFF. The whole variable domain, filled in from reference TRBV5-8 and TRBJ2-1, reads EAGVTQSPTHLIKTRGQQATLRCSPISGHTSVYWYQQALGLGLQFLLWYDEGEERNRGNFPPRFSGRQFPNYSSELNVNALELEDSALYLCASSFPNEQFFGPGTRLTVL.

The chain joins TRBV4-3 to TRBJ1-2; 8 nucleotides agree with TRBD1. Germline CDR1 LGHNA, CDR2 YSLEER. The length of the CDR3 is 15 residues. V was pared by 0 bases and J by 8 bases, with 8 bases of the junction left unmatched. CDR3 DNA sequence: TGCGCCAGCAGCCAAGACCCTTCGACAGGGGACGGCTACACCTTC. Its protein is CASSQDPSTGDGYTF.

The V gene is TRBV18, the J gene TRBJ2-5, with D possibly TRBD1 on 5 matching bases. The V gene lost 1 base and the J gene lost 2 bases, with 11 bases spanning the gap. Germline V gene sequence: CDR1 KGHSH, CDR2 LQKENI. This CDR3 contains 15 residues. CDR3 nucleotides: TGTGCCAGCTCACCACAAAGGGGCCCGCAAGAGACCCAGTACTTC. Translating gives CASSPQRGPQETQYF.